A single sample is the source of the 20 T cell receptor beta chains below, sequenced in a study of blood T cell repertoires in COVID-19. Data came from immunoSEQ multiplex PCR; TCRdb stores just in-frame clones and leaves some out. The sample consists of around 360,000 clones, about 89% of them appearing once. Specimen: PBMCs or T cells enriched from blood (not recorded which). The origin of the receptors is a man in his forties in a cohort exposed to, infected with or recovered from COVID-19 (not recorded which).

This chain links TRBV10-3 with TRBJ2-7; D not resolved. The length of the CDR3 is 14 residues. Per germline, CDR1 ENHRY and CDR2 SYGVKD. V lost 2 bases and J 3 bases, leaving 11 bases between the germline ends. For the CDR3, the DNA is TGTGCCATCAGTGAGAGAAGCGCCGGCTACGAGCAGTACTTC. Protein product: CAISERSAGYEQYF.

This chain uses TRBV3-1 (or the pseudogene TRBV3-2) with TRBJ1-1, with 7 nucleotides matching TRBD1. The junction had 8 bases not matched to a gene; V was cut back by 6 bases and J by 1 base. This CDR3 spans 15 amino acids. Looked up from germline, CDR1 is LGHDT and CDR2 is YNNKEL (reference sequence). The CDR3 nucleotides are TGTGCCAGCAGGTATTCCGGGACAGCGAACACTGAAGCTTTCTTT. This translates into CASRYSGTANTEAFF.

The chain combines TRBV5-1 with TRBJ2-7, with TRBD1 matching 7 bases. The CDR3 spans 13 residues. V was clipped by 4 bases and J by 4 bases; unmatched bases: 5. Germline CDR1 reads SGHRS; CDR2 reads YFSETQ. CDR3 sequence reads: CASSRDSQYEQYF. The CDR3 nucleotides read TGCGCCAGCAGCAGGGACAGCCAGTACGAGCAGTACTTC.

The chain couples TRBV5-1 to TRBJ2-1; 8 bases agree with TRBD2. The V gene end was trimmed by 0 bases and the J gene end by 4 bases; junction bases not matched to a gene: 6. Germline CDR1 SGHRS, CDR2 YFSETQ. The CDR3 runs 16 residues. In nucleotides, the CDR3 is TGCGCCAGCAGCTTGGAGTTTACGGGAGGGTACAATGAGCAGTTCTTC. It codes for CASSLEFTGGYNEQFF.

In its sample, this clone was seen once. V and J are TRBV7-9 and TRBJ2-7; 13 bases match TRBD2. Germline assignment: CDR1 SEHNR and CDR2 FQNEAQ (reference sequence). The J segment lost 5 bases and the V segment lost 4 bases, leaving 2 bases of the junction unmatched. This CDR3 comprises 14 residues. Here the CDR3 reads CASSWTSGSNEQYF. The CDR3 DNA follows: TGTGCCAGCAGCTGGACTAGCGGGAGCAACGAGCAGTACTTC.

This clone was found once. The chain links TRBV3-1 (or the pseudogene TRBV3-2) to TRBJ1-5; 9 bases are a match to TRBD1. The germline gives CDR1 LGHDT, CDR2 YNNKEL (reference sequence). The CDR3 is made up of 13 amino acids. Losses at the gene ends were 6 bases for V and 5 bases for J; bases not matched to a gene: 2. The DNA of the CDR3 is TGTGCCAGCAGTCGGACAGGGGATCAGCCCCAGCATTTT. Translated, it gives CASSRTGDQPQHF.

The V gene is TRBV30, the J gene TRBJ1-1; 7 positions match TRBD1. Germline loops: CDR1 GTSNPN, CDR2 SVGIG (reference sequence). The CDR3 loop spans 14 amino acids. The junction had 4 bases not matched to a gene; V was cut back by 0 bases and J by 3 bases. The CDR3 DNA sequence: TGTGCCTGGAGTGTAGGGGGCGCTCACACTGAAGCTTTCTTT. Translated, it gives CAWSVGGAHTEAFF.

The genes are TRBV2 and TRBJ2-6; 9 bases align to TRBD1. J was trimmed by 0 bases and V by 6 bases; bases with no gene match: 3. CDR1 is SNHLY and CDR2 is FYNNEI in the germline V gene. The CDR3 runs to 16 residues. CDR3 DNA sequence: TGTGCCAGCAGGGGACAGGGTTTCTCTGGGGCCAACGTCCTGACTTTC. It translates to CASRGQGFSGANVLTF.

The V gene is TRBV25-1, the J gene TRBJ2-5, with 8 bases matching TRBD2. The CDR3 loop spans 14 amino acids. Germline V CDR1 and CDR2: MGHDK, SYGVNS. J gave up 8 bases and V 6 bases, and 11 bases lay outside the gene matches. This CDR3 is CASSRAGGAGTQYF. DNA of the CDR3: TGTGCCAGCAGCAGGGCGGGGGGCGCGGGTACCCAGTACTTC. The full variable domain, with the rest looked up from reference TRBV25-1 and TRBJ2-5, is EADIYQTPRYLVIGTGKKITLECSQTMGHDKMYWYQQDPGMELHLIHYSYGVNSTEKGDLSSESTVSRIRTEHFPLTLESARPSHTSQYLCASSRAGGAGTQYFGPGTRLLVL.

The genes are TRBV6-5 and TRBJ2-1; 10 positions agree with TRBD2. In germline, CDR1 is MNHEY, CDR2 SVGAGI. V shed 4 bases and J 14 bases; nucleotides not matched to a gene: 8. The CDR3 length is 13 residues. CDR3 DNA: TGTGCCAGCAGTTCAGCTAGCGGGAGAATAGAGTTCTTC. Its protein is CASSSASGRIEFF.

The CDR3 DNA sequence: TGTGCCAGCAGTGAGGCAATACAGGGGGACATTCAGTACTTC. Translation: CASSEAIQGDIQYF. The chain combines TRBV6-1 with TRBJ2-4; 8 nucleotides match TRBD1. After removal of 3 bases from V and 8 bases from J, the junction contained 6 bases not matched to a gene. The CDR3 sequence is 14 residues long. Germline CDR1 and CDR2: MNHNS and SASEGT.

In its sample, this clone was seen a few times. This rearrangement joins TRBV27 to TRBJ1-1; D is unclear. CDR1 and CDR2 from the germline V gene are MNHEY and SMNVEV (reference sequence). The germline V and J ends were trimmed by 8 bases and 2 bases, with 9 bases remaining between them. The CDR3 extends over 12 amino acids. DNA of the CDR3: TGTGCCAGCTCAGGTTTAAACACTGAAGCTTTCTTT. It is translated as CASSGLNTEAFF.

This clone appeared a single time. The chain employs TRBV7-9 and TRBJ2-3; D may be TRBD2 (5 bases). The V end lost 5 bases, the J end lost 0 bases, and 15 bases lay between the germline ends. The CDR3 sequence is 16 residues long. The germline CDR1 and CDR2 sequences are SEHNR and FQNEAQ (reference sequence). The CDR3 sequence: CASSIPSSTSTDTQYF. The CDR3 DNA sequence: TGTGCCAGCAGCATTCCTAGCAGCACTAGCACAGATACGCAGTATTTT.

The chain links TRBV2 to TRBJ1-1, with 7 bases identical to TRBD1. Germline trimming cut 8 bases from V and 5 bases from J; bases unmatched to any gene: 11. Looked up from germline, CDR1 is SNHLY and CDR2 is FYNNEI. CDR3 size: 14 residues. The DNA of the CDR3 is TGTGCCAGCGGAAAAGACAGGGAAGGAACTGAAGCTTTCTTT. It codes for CASGKDREGTEAFF.

This clone was seen more than once but under ten times. The gene calls are TRBV11-2 and TRBJ2-7; D may be TRBD2 (5 bases). Germline V CDR1 and CDR2: SGHAT, FQNNGV. CDR3 size: 14 residues. The ends were cut back, 2 bases at V and 6 bases at J, with 14 bases in the middle. The CDR3 DNA reads TGTGCCAGCAGCTTACCTCCGCCTAGCAGCGAGCAGTACTTC. This gives the protein CASSLPPPSSEQYF.

This sequence joins TRBV6-1 and TRBJ1-1; the D is unclear. The V and J ends lost 2 bases and 1 base respectively, with 5 bases between them. This CDR3 contains 13 residues. Looked up from germline, CDR1 is MNHNS and CDR2 is SASEGT. This chain's CDR3 is CASSEQWNTEAFF. The CDR3 coding sequence is TGTGCCAGCAGTGAACAGTGGAACACTGAAGCTTTCTTT.

This clone was seen just once. The sample has other DNA sequences that encode this CDR3 too. The chain has TRBV28 and TRBJ2-7, with 10 bases lining up with TRBD1. Losses at the gene ends were 6 bases for V and 5 bases for J; bases not matched to a gene: 4. This CDR3 comprises 13 residues. Germline CDR1 is MDHEN and CDR2 is SYDVKM. The CDR3 bases are TGTGCCAGCAGCCCCGGACAGGGGGACGAGCAGTACTTC. This codes for CASSPGQGDEQYF.

This clone was detected only once. This chain uses TRBV11-2 with TRBJ2-1; 14 bases align to TRBD2. The CDR3 runs to 15 residues. Germline V gene sequence: CDR1 SGHAT, CDR2 FQNNGV. With 8 bases clipped from V and 8 bases from J, the junction kept 8 bases outside the gene matches. The CDR3 is CASGTRGLAGDEQFF. In nucleotides, the CDR3 is TGTGCCAGCGGCACCCGGGGACTAGCGGGAGATGAGCAGTTCTTC.

The J gene is TRBJ1-6, the V gene TRBV5-1; 7 bases agree with TRBD1. V shed 4 bases and J 7 bases; nucleotides not matched to a gene: 11. CDR1 is SGHRS and CDR2 is YFSETQ in the germline V gene. The CDR3 runs 16 residues. CDR3 region: CASSPGVGDSNSPLHF. The CDR3 nucleotides are TGCGCCAGCAGCCCGGGAGTGGGGGACAGCAATTCACCCCTCCACTTT.

This rearrangement joins TRBV27 to TRBJ1-6, with TRBD1 identical over 11 bases. Germline-derived CDR1 and CDR2 are MNHEY and SMNVEV (reference sequence). The V segment lost 5 bases and the J segment 5 bases; nucleotides outside the gene matches: 8. The CDR3 is 17 residues long. As DNA, the CDR3 is TGTGCCAGCAGTGCCACGGGACAGGGGGTAAATAATTCACCCCTCCACTTT. Translation: CASSATGQGVNNSPLHF.